Described below is a single T cell receptor beta chain sequence and its context. This entry belongs to a study of blood T cell repertoires in COVID-19. Study in general: COVID-19 samples from acute and convalescent phases originated in the United States, Italy and Spain. Sample material is recorded as cDNA or gDNA derived from T cells, B-cell-depleted T cells, or PBMCs.

Methods used by the authors: Reference gene primer amplification in the assay estimated nucleated cell counts. TCRdb's table, derived via immunoSEQ multiplex PCR, lists solely in-frame clones and lacks some. Clonal size and the V and J genes are those of that table, whereas D and trimming came from the DNA. The sample gives about 76,000 clones, 75% to 90% of which show up once; 27% is in the top ten. Germline CDR1 is LGHDT and CDR2 is YNNKEL (reference sequence). The CDR3 sequence is 12 residues long. V gave up 5 bases and J gave up 4 bases, with 6 bases separating them. The receptor's source is a human donor in a cohort sampled during active COVID-19. The chain links TRBV3-1 (or the pseudogene TRBV3-2) to TRBJ1-5; D is possibly TRBD1 (5 bases). Sequencing used peripheral blood. The CDR3 coding sequence is TGTGCCAGCAGCTCAGGGAATCAGCCCCAGCATTTT. As protein: CASSSGNQPQHF.